A selection of T cell receptor beta chains follows, all from one sample in a study of cytomegalovirus exposure and HLA in healthy donors. Assay used: immunoSEQ multiplex PCR; TCRdb lists only in-frame clones, some missing. The sample contains about 130,000 clones, about 80% of which appear only once. The sequenced sample consisted of PBMCs. These receptors all come from a woman in her thirties or forties in good health and CMV-seronegative. Both conserved end residues are part of each CDR3. The D gene is left open where the match is weak. Clone size appears in some rows only: once, few, many, or a class for an expanded clone.

cdr3_aa cdr3_nt d_call j_call v_call clone_size
CASSQGLAGGTGELFF TGCGCCAGCAGCCAGGGACTAGCGGGAGGGACCGGGGAGCTGTTTTTT TRBD2 TRBJ2-2 TRBV4-3 NA
CASSQDRQGAYEQYF TGCGCCAGCAGCCAGGACCGACAGGGGGCTTACGAGCAGTACTTC TRBD1 TRBJ2-7 TRBV4-3 NA
CAISESDRGNSPLHF TGTGCCATCAGTGAGTCGGACAGGGGTAATTCACCCCTCCACTTT TRBD1 TRBJ1-6 TRBV6-6 NA
CASSGTSRTAGELFF TGTGCCAGCAGTGGGACTAGCAGAACCGCCGGGGAGCTGTTTTTT TRBD2 TRBJ2-2 TRBV6-5 once
CASNHGGRYSNQPQHF TGTGCCAGCAATCACGGGGGGCGGTATAGCAATCAGCCCCAGCATTTT NA TRBJ1-5 TRBV6-6 once
CASSWGTSGGEQYF TGTGCCAGCAGCTGGGGGACTAGCGGGGGCGAGCAGTACTTC TRBD2 TRBJ2-7 TRBV7-9 NA
CASNPSPGEAFF TGTGCCAGTAACCCCTCACCGGGAGAAGCTTTCTTT NA TRBJ1-1 TRBV19 NA
CASSLASGGQPEQFF TGTGCCAGCAGCTTAGCGAGCGGGGGTCAACCTGAGCAGTTCTTC TRBD2 TRBJ2-1 TRBV7-8 few
CASSLEGTGGEKLFF TGCGCCAGCAGCTTGGAAGGGACAGGGGGAGAAAAACTGTTTTTT TRBD1 TRBJ1-4 TRBV5-1 NA
CASSLGLAGRDTQYF TGTGCCAGCAGCTTAGGACTAGCGGGGCGAGATACGCAGTATTTT TRBD2 TRBJ2-3 TRBV13 few
CASSEGTGYYGYTF TGTGCCAGCAGTGAAGGGACAGGGTACTATGGCTACACCTTC TRBD1 TRBJ1-2 TRBV6-1 NA
CASSEWAGAPNYGYTF TGTGCCAGCAGTGAATGGGCAGGGGCTCCCAACTATGGCTACACCTTC NA TRBJ1-2 TRBV6-1 NA
CASSLVQRSYGYTF TGTGCCAGTAGTCTCGTGCAGCGGAGCTATGGCTACACCTTC NA TRBJ1-2 TRBV19 NA
CASSQVGQPLNTEAFF TGTGCCAGCAGCCAAGTCGGACAGCCATTGAACACTGAAGCTTTCTTT NA TRBJ1-1 TRBV14 NA
CASSTLGGQETQYF TGTGCCAGCAGTACCCTAGGCGGTCAAGAGACCCAGTACTTC NA TRBJ2-5 TRBV6-1 NA
CASSLGGWSGVGDIQYF TGTGCCAGCAGCTTAGGGGGTTGGTCGGGGGTGGGGGACATTCAGTACTTC NA TRBJ2-4 TRBV7-2 NA
CASSMGGGDEQYF TGTGCCAGTAGTATGGGAGGAGGGGACGAGCAGTACTTC NA TRBJ2-7 TRBV19 NA
CASSLSGGRIDTQYF TGTGCCAGCAGCTTAAGCGGGGGAAGGATAGATACGCAGTATTTT TRBD2 TRBJ2-3 TRBV7-2 NA
CASSGTGGREQYF TGTGCCAGCAGTGGTACAGGGGGCCGAGAGCAGTACTTC TRBD1 TRBJ2-7 TRBV6-1 few
CASSPPGGPPGGGYTF TGTGCCAGCTCACCACCAGGGGGCCCCCCTGGAGGGGGCTACACCTTC TRBD1 TRBJ1-2 TRBV18 NA
CAISESRQGATNEKLFF TGTGCCATCAGTGAGTCTCGACAGGGAGCAACTAATGAAAAACTGTTTTTT TRBD1 TRBJ1-4 TRBV10-3 once
CASSRTRGQVYSVNYGYTF TGCGCCAGCAGCCGCACGAGGGGACAGGTTTATTCCGTTAACTATGGCTACACCTTC TRBD1 TRBJ1-2 TRBV4-1 NA
CAISDYSTDTQYF TGTGCCATCAGCGACTACAGCACAGATACGCAGTATTTT NA TRBJ2-3 TRBV10-3 NA
CASSLDPIADTQYF TGCGCCAGCAGCTTGGACCCTATCGCAGATACGCAGTATTTT NA TRBJ2-3 TRBV5-1 NA
CASSQAGREQFF TGTGCCAGCAGCCAGGCGGGAAGGGAGCAGTTCTTC NA TRBJ2-1 TRBV4-2 NA
CASSRGTSGSTDTQYF TGTGCCAGCAGCAGAGGGACTAGCGGAAGCACAGATACGCAGTATTTT TRBD2 TRBJ2-3 TRBV7-2 NA
CASTPSGHTSGRANEQFF TGCGCCAGCACCCCTTCGGGACACACTAGCGGGAGGGCCAATGAGCAGTTCTTC TRBD2 TRBJ2-1 TRBV4-1 NA
CASSLGVTAYTF TGCGCCAGCAGCTTGGGGGTGACAGCCTACACCTTC NA TRBJ1-2 TRBV5-1 once
CASSQDVSGSTEAFF TGCGCCAGCAGCCAAGATGTTTCGGGAAGCACTGAAGCTTTCTTT NA TRBJ1-1 TRBV4-3 NA
CSVFRDRAEAFF TGCAGCGTTTTTAGGGACAGGGCTGAAGCTTTCTTT TRBD1 TRBJ1-1 TRBV29-1 NA
CASSSSGYQPQHF NA NA TRBJ1-5 TRBV27 NA